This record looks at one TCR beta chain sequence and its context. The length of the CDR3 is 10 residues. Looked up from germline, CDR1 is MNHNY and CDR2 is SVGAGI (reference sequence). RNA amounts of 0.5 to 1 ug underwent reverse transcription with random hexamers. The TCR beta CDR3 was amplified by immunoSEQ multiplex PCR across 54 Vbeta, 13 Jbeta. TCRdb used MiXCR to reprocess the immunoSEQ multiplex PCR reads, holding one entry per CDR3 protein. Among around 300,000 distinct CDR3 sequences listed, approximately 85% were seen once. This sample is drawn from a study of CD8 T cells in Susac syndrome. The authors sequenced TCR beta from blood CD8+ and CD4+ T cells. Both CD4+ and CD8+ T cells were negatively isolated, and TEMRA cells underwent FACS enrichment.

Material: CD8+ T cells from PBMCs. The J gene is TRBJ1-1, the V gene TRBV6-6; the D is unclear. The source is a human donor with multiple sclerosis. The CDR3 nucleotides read TGTGCGACGGCGGTATCTGAAGCTTTCTTT. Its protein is CATAVSEAFF.